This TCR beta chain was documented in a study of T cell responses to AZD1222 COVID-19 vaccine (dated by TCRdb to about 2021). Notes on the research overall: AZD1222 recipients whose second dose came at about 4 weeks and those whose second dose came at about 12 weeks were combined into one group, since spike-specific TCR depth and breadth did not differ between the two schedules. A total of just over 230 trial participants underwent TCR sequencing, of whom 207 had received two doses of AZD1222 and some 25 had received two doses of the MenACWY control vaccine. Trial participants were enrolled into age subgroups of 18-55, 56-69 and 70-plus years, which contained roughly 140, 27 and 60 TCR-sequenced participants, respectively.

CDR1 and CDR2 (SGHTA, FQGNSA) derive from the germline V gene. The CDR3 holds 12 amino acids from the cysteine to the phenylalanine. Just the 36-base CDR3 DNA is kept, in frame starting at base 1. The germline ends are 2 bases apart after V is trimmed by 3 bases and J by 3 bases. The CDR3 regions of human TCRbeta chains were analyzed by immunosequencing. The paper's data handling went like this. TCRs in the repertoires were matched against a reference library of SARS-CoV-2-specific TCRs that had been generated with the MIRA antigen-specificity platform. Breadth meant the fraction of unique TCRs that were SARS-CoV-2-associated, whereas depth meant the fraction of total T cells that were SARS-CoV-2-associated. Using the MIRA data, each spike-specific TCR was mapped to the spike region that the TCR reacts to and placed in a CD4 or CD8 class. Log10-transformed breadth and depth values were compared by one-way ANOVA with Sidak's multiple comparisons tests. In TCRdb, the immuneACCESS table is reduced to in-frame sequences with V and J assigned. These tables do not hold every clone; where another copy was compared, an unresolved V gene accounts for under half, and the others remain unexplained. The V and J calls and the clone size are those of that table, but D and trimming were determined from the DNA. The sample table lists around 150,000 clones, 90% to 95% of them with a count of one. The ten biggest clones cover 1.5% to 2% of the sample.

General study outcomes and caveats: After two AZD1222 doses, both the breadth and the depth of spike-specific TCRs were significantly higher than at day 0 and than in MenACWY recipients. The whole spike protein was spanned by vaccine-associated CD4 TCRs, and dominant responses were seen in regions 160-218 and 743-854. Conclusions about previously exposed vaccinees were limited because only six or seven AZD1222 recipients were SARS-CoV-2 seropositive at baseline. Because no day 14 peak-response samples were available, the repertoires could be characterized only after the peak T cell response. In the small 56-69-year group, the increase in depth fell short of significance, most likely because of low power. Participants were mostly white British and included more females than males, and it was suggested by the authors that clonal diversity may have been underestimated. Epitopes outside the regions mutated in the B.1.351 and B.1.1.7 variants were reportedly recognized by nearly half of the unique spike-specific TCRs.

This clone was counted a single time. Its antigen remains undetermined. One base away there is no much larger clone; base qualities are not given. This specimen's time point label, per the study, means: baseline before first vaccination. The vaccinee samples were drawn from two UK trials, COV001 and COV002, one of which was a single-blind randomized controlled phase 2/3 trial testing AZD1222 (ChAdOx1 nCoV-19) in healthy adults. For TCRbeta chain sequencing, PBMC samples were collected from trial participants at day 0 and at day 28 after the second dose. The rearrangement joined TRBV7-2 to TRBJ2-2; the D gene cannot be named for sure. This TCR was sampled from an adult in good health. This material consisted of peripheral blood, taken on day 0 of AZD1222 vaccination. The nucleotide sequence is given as TGTGCCAGCAGCTTGTACACCGGGGAGCTGTTTTTT. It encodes CASSLYTGELFF. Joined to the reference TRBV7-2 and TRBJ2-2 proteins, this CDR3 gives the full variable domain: GAGVSQSPSNKVTEKGKDVELRCDPISGHTALYWYRQSLGQGLEFLIYFQGNSAPDKSGLPSDRFSAERTGGSVSTLTIQRTQQEDSAVYLCASSLYTGELFFGEGSRLTVL.